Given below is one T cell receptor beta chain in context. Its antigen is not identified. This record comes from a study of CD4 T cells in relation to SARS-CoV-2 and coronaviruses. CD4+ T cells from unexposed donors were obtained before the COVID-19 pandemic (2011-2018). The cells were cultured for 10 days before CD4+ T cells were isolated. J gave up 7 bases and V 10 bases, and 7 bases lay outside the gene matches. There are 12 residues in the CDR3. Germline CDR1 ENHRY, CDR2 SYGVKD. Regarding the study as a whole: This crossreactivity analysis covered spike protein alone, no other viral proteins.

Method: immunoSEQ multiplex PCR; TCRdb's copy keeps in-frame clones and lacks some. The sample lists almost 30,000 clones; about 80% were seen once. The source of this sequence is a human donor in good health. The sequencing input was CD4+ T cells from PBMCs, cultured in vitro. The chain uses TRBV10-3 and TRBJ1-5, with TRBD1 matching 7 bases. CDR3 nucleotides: TGTGCCAGCTCAGACAGGGACCAGCCCCAGCATTTT. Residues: CASSDRDQPQHF.